This T cell receptor (beta chain) is from a study of shared clonotypes between healthy human individuals. General observations from the study: Genetic and exposure-history diversity was limited by the few donors.

The CDR3 contains 17 residues. Germline assignment: CDR1 SGDLS and CDR2 YYNGEE. V gave up 3 bases and J gave up 5 bases; unmatched junction bases: 13. Regarding this clone: Its specificity is unknown.

The genomic DNA of each subset was split evenly across several immunoSEQ plates. Measured with immunoSEQ multiplex PCR; TCRdb has only the in-frame clones, and not every one. Seen here are about 1.1 million clones, 70% to 80% observed once, and the top ten hold 0.61%. The origin of this receptor is a man aged 18 to 29 in good health. Some clones in this sample may be carry-over from other donors' samples. Material for sequencing was memory CD4+ T cells from PBMCs. This sample's subset: CD45RA-negative fraction. The chain has TRBV9 and TRBJ1-4; the match to TRBD1 covers 7 bases. CDR3: CASSARQGPRGNEKLFF. CDR3 DNA sequence: TGTGCCAGCAGCGCCCGACAGGGTCCCAGAGGAAATGAAAAACTGTTTTTT.